The 28 T cell receptor beta chains below come from one sample, sequenced in a study of molecular identifiers for immune sequencing clone quantification. A single record per CDR3 protein comes from TCRdb applying MiXCR to the PCR reads. The profile covers around 82,000 distinct CDR3 sequences, with over 15% appearing a single time and roughly 0.93% taken by the ten largest. Sequences were obtained from naive CD8+ T cells from blood, with Jurkat cell RNA spiked in. The subset denotes: FACS-sorted CD8+CD4-CCR7+CD45RA+ naive T cells. These receptors came from a human donor in good health. Some libraries in this study had Jurkat cell RNA spiked in.

There are many counts of this clonotype. The genes are TRBV12-3 or TRBV12-4 and TRBJ2-2, with D perhaps given as TRBD1 or TRBD2 (5 bases each). This CDR3 is 14 amino acids long. Trimming took off 3 bases at V and 5 bases at J, with 10 bases between the two ends. CDR3 amino acids: CASSLMGETGELFF. The DNA for the CDR3 is TGTGCCAGCAGTTTGATGGGGGAAACCGGGGAGCTGTTTTTT.

A note on this clonotype: A much larger clone sits a single nucleotide away, making a read error possible. The V and J genes are TRBV28 and TRBJ2-2, with a tentative D call TRBD2 (6 bases). Germline V gives CDR1 MDHEN, CDR2 SYDVKM. The ends were cut back, 8 bases at V and 5 bases at J, with 12 bases in the middle. The CDR3 extends over 13 amino acids. This CDR3 reads CASRSGGTGELFF. CDR3 nucleotides: TGTGCCAGCCGCTCCGGAGGGACCGGGGAGCTGTTTTTT.

This clonotype was counted at least ten times. This chain links TRBV5-4 with TRBJ1-1, with a weak D call TRBD1 (6 bases). This CDR3 region has 13 residues. The V end lost 1 base, the J end lost 7 bases, and 11 bases lay between the germline ends. Germline CDR1 SGHNT, CDR2 YYREEE (reference sequence). CDR3 residues: CASSLWAGDEAFF. CDR3 nucleotide sequence: TGTGCCAGCAGCTTGTGGGCAGGGGATGAAGCTTTCTTT.

This clonotype was recorded a few times. A much larger clone differs from this one at a single base, so this may be a read error. J is TRBJ1-2 and V is TRBV7-8; D is unresolved. From germline, CDR1 is SGHVS and CDR2 FQNEAQ. CDR3 size: 14 residues. With 3 bases removed from V and 5 bases from J, the gap between germline ends came to 13 bases. The CDR3 spells CASSFPGEPYGYTF. In DNA, the CDR3 is TGTGCCAGCAGCTTCCCCGGGGAACCGTATGGCTACACCTTC.

This clonotype came up many times. This chain joins TRBV4-2 and TRBJ1-2, with no clear D. Germline lookup yields CDR1 LGHNA and CDR2 YNFKEQ. The CDR3 is made up of 16 amino acids. V lost 4 bases and J lost 3, with 18 bases in between. The CDR3 loop reads CASSPNRGGSYYGYTF. In DNA form, the CDR3 reads TGTGCCAGCAGCCCTAACCGCGGAGGCAGTTACTATGGCTACACCTTC.

Many counts were recorded for this clonotype. The rearrangement joins TRBV7-9 to TRBJ2-7; 8 positions match TRBD2. The CDR3 has 14 amino acids. V shed 5 bases, J shed 2 bases, and the junction held 5 bases outside the gene matches. The germline V gene encodes CDR1 SEHNR and CDR2 FQNEAQ (reference sequence). The CDR3 is CASSLSGEAYEQYF. The DNA for the CDR3 is TGTGCCAGCAGCCTTAGCGGGGAAGCCTACGAGCAGTACTTC.

This chain joins TRBV19 and TRBJ2-7; 7 bases agree with TRBD1. Losses at the gene ends were 7 bases for V and 3 bases for J; bases not matched to a gene: 18. Germline lookup yields CDR1 LNHDA and CDR2 SQIVND (reference sequence). This CDR3 is built from 17 residues. The CDR3: CASIPSLWDRGLYEQYF. CDR3 bases: TGTGCCAGTATTCCCAGCCTGTGGGACAGAGGGCTCTACGAGCAGTACTTC.

This clonotype showed up many times. V is TRBV13 and J is TRBJ2-2; D is undetermined. This CDR3 has 14 residues. V shed 0 bases and J shed 4 bases, with 6 bases lying between them. The germline gives CDR1 PRHDT, CDR2 FYEKMQ (reference sequence). The CDR3 bases are TGTGCCAGCAGCTTAGGAGGAGCCACCGGGGAGCTGTTTTTT. It yields the protein CASSLGGATGELFF.

This clonotype has at least ten counts. V and J are TRBV30 and TRBJ2-1; D gene unclear. CDR3 size: 12 residues. The V end was cut by 2 bases, the J end by 6 bases, with 8 bases between. Per germline, CDR1 GTSNPN and CDR2 SVGIG (reference sequence). The CDR3 here is CAWSIAGNEQFF. CDR3 sequence (DNA): TGTGCCTGGAGTATCGCCGGCAATGAGCAGTTCTTC.

The table lists this clonotype with many counts. In DNA, the CDR3 is TGTGCCAGCAGCCCGGACGCTGCTCCCTACGAGCAGTACTTC. The encoded protein is CASSPDAAPYEQYF. This chain joins TRBV4-2 and TRBJ2-7, with D uncertain. V shed 4 bases and J shed 2 bases, with 12 bases lying between them. This CDR3 has 14 amino acids. Per germline, CDR1 LGHNA and CDR2 YNFKEQ.

As concerns this clonotype: A much larger clone sits a single nucleotide away, making a read error possible. This chain connects TRBV7-2 to TRBJ2-2, with 9 bases that match TRBD2. Trimming cost V 0 bases and J 1 base; bases outside gene matches: 6. The V gene's germline CDR1 is SGHTA and CDR2 FQGNSA. The CDR3 is made up of 18 amino acids. CDR3 sequence (DNA): TGTGCCAGCAGCTTAGCCATGGGGACTAGCCTGAACACCGGGGAGCTGTTTTTT. Its protein product is CASSLAMGTSLNTGELFF. Complete variable domain (other parts from reference TRBV7-2 and TRBJ2-2): GAGVSQSPSNKVTEKGKDVELRCDPISGHTALYWYRQSLGQGLEFLIYFQGNSAPDKSGLPSDRFSAERTGGSVSTLTIQRTQQEDSAVYLCASSLAMGTSLNTGELFFGEGSRLTVL.

This clonotype was found many times. The CDR3: CASSMMPGAGETQYF. The CDR3 nucleotides read TGTGCCAGCAGCATGATGCCAGGCGCCGGAGAGACCCAGTACTTC. This chain connects TRBV7-6 to TRBJ2-5, with D unresolved. Germline V gene sequence: CDR1 SGHVS, CDR2 FNYEAQ. Trimming removed 5 bases at V and 4 bases at J, with 17 bases between. This CDR3 comprises 15 residues.

At least ten counts were recorded for this clonotype. The chain is built from TRBV4-1 and TRBJ1-1; 8 bases are a match to TRBD1. Per germline, CDR1 MGHRA and CDR2 YSYEKL. The V and J ends lost 4 bases and 5 bases, in that order; junction bases with no gene match: 3. This CDR3 spans 13 amino acids. The CDR3 coding sequence is TGCGCCAGCAGCCGGACAGGGCGGACTGAAGCTTTCTTT. As protein: CASSRTGRTEAFF.

This clonotype showed up many times. J is TRBJ1-5 and V is TRBV4-3; no definite D call. This CDR3 spans 14 amino acids. V dropped 1 base and J dropped 4 bases, with 8 bases sitting between them. In germline, CDR1 is LGHNA, CDR2 YSLEER. The chain's CDR3 is CASSQVVWNQPQHF. CDR3 in DNA: TGCGCCAGCAGCCAAGTCGTTTGGAATCAGCCCCAGCATTTT.

This clonotype was seen many times. The junction shows a germline mismatch at one end, possibly a read error. The genes are TRBV9 and TRBJ1-4, with D possibly being TRBD1 (5 bases). The CDR3 covers 16 residues. The germline gives CDR1 SGDLS, CDR2 YYNGEE. The chain's CDR3 is CASSVEGVAGSEKLFF. CDR3 in DNA: TGTGCCAGCAGCGTAGAGGGTGTCGCAGGGAGCGAAAAACTATTTTTT.

This clonotype occurred many times. The CDR3 DNA reads TGTGCCAGCAGTTCGACGGGAGCCTGGGACGGCTACACCTTC. This gives the protein CASSSTGAWDGYTF. J is TRBJ1-2 and V is TRBV12-3 or TRBV12-4; tentative D call: TRBD1 (5 bases). Trimming left V 4 bases short and J 8 bases short, with 17 bases between. The CDR3 consists of 14 residues.

In this sample, this clonotype turned up many times. The chain employs TRBV27 and TRBJ2-2, with 7 bases identical to TRBD2. This CDR3 is built from 15 residues. Trimming at V came to 7 bases and at J to 1 base, leaving 6 bases not matched to a gene. The germline V gene has CDR1 MNHEY and CDR2 SMNVEV (reference sequence). Here the CDR3 DNA reads TGTGCCAGCATCGGGGGGACGGTGAACACCGGGGAGCTGTTTTTT. Translation gives CASIGGTVNTGELFF.

This clonotype has at least ten counts. The gene calls are TRBV5-4 and TRBJ1-2; a possible D gene is TRBD1 (6 bases). The CDR3 runs 15 residues. Deletions cut 2 bases from V and 5 bases from J, with 16 bases between. The germline CDR1 and CDR2 sequences are SGHNT and YYREEE (reference sequence). In nucleotides, the CDR3 is TGTGCCAGCAGCTTAATGGGACAAGCTCTTTATGGCTACACCTTC. It codes for CASSLMGQALYGYTF.

This clonotype was counted at least ten times. The chain has TRBV4-3 and TRBJ2-3; 8 bases are a match to TRBD2. Germline assignment: CDR1 LGHNA and CDR2 YSLEER. The CDR3 sequence is 16 residues long. V was clipped by 5 bases and J by 2 bases; unmatched bases: 9. The CDR3 nucleotides read TGCGCCAGCAGCAGTCGGACTAGCTTCCTCACAGATACGCAGTATTTT. Translated, it gives CASSSRTSFLTDTQYF.

Note on this clonotype: The CDR3 carries no conserved terminal phenylalanine or tryptophan, so it likely arises from a read error. This rearrangement joins TRBV4-3 to TRBJ1-4; D may be TRBD1 (5 bases). Germline CDR1 reads LGHNA; CDR2 reads YSLEER. The CDR3 sequence is 15 residues long. V was clipped by 5 bases and J by 7 bases, with 17 bases between them. CDR3 coding DNA: TGCGCCAGCAGCGAGACACCTGGGGCCTCTGAAAAACTGTTTTTA. This translates into CASSETPGASEKLFL.

Comments on this clonotype: This may be a read error, as it is one base from a much larger clone. The chain couples TRBV7-6 to TRBJ2-7; D call uncertain. The CDR3 is made up of 15 amino acids. Trimming took 2 bases from V and 2 from J, leaving 13 bases between them. Germline V lookup: CDR1 SGHVS, CDR2 FNYEAQ. The CDR3 DNA sequence: TGTGCCAGCAGCTTAAATCCTGGCGGCACCTACGAGCAGTACTTC. It codes for CASSLNPGGTYEQYF.

This clonotype occurred many times. The chain employs TRBV20-1 and TRBJ2-2, with D unresolved. This CDR3 spans 12 amino acids. Between the trimmed V and J ends, which lost 3 bases and 7 bases, there was a span of 9 bases. CDR1 and CDR2 (germline): DFQATT, SNEGSKA (reference sequence). The CDR3 DNA is TGCAGTGCTAGGTCGTCAGTCGGGGAGCTGTTTTTT. It codes for CSARSSVGELFF.

Note on this clonotype: This may arise from a read error, as a much more abundant clone is one base away. The chain uses TRBV27 and TRBJ2-5; no clear D. The CDR3 sequence is 13 residues long. V was clipped by 6 bases and J by 5 bases, with 13 bases between them. The germline CDR1 and CDR2 sequences are MNHEY and SMNVEV (reference sequence). CDR3 region: CASSGPAGETQYF. CDR3 coding DNA: TGTGCCAGCAGCGGACCAGCAGGCGAGACCCAGTACTTC.

The table lists this clonotype with many counts. The chain carries TRBV4-1 and TRBJ1-1, with D perhaps TRBD1 (6 bases). The V end was cut by 4 bases, the J end by 8 bases, with 17 bases between. Germline loops: CDR1 MGHRA, CDR2 YSYEKL. CDR3 length equals 14 residues. This CDR3 reads CASSRTTGTPEAFF. DNA for the CDR3: TGCGCCAGCAGCCGAACGACAGGTACCCCCGAAGCTTTCTTT.

In its sample, this clonotype was seen many times. The chain employs TRBV19 and TRBJ2-3, with TRBD2 matching 8 bases. Germline trimming cut 6 bases from V and 4 bases from J; bases unmatched to any gene: 9. CDR1 is LNHDA, CDR2 SQIVND, per germline (reference sequence). This CDR3 contains 15 residues. The CDR3 loop is CASRPGTRSPDTQYF. The CDR3 nucleotides read TGTGCCAGTAGGCCCGGGACTAGATCCCCAGATACGCAGTATTTT.

This clonotype was recorded only once. Possible read error: a much larger clone is one base away. The V call is TRBV25-1, the J call TRBJ2-2, with TRBD1 matching over 7 bases. Unmatched junction bases numbered 14, after V lost 1 base and J lost 6 bases. CDR1 MGHDK and CDR2 SYGVNS come from the germline V gene. The CDR3 contains 18 residues. The CDR3 reads CASSELTTGDLGAGELFF. Here the CDR3 DNA reads TGTGCCAGCAGTGAATTAACTACAGGGGATTTGGGCGCCGGGGAGCTGTTTTTT.

This clonotype has a count of ten or more. The chain employs TRBV9 and TRBJ2-7; D unclear. From germline, CDR1 is SGDLS and CDR2 YYNGEE. The CDR3 consists of 13 residues. V was clipped by 4 bases and J by 3 bases, with 11 bases between them. CDR3 bases: TGTGCCAGCAGCCCCCCCGTGAGCTACGAGCAGTACTTC. Encoded protein: CASSPPVSYEQYF. Combining the CDR3 with reference TRBV9 and TRBJ2-7 gives the whole variable domain DSGVTQTPKHLITATGQRVTLRCSPRSGDLSVYWYQQSLDQGLQFLIQYYNGEERAKGNILERFSAQQFPDLHSELNLSSLELGDSALYFCASSPPVSYEQYFGPGTRLTVT.

Worth noting for this clonotype: A much larger clone differs from this one at a single base, so this may be a read error. This chain links TRBV9 with TRBJ2-1; TRBD2 agrees at 9 bases. This CDR3 spans 15 amino acids. The germline CDR1 and CDR2 sequences are SGDLS and YYNGEE. In DNA, the CDR3 is TGTGCCAGCAGCGACGACGGGACTAGCTTTGTTGAGCAGCTCTTC. Its translation: CASSDDGTSFVEQLF.